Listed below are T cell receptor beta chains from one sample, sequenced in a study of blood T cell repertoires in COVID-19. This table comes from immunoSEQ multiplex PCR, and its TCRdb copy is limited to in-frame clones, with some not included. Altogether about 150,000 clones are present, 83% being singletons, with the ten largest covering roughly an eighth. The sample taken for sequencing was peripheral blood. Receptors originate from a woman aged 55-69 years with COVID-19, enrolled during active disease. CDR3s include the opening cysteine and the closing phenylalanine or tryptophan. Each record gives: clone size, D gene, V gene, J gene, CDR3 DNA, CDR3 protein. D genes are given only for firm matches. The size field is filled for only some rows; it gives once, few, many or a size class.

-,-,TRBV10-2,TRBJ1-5,TGCGCCAGCAGTGAGGCAGGTAGTGGCAATCAGCCCCAGCATTTT,CASSEAGSGNQPQHF
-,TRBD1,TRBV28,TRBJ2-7,TGTGCCAGCAATGACAGGGTAGAAACGGGGGAGCAGTACTTC,CASNDRVETGEQYF
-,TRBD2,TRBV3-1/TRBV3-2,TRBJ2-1,TGTGCCAGCAGCTTTGCGGGAGAATGGAATGAGCAGTTCTTC,CASSFAGEWNEQFF
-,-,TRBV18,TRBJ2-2,TGTGCCAGCTCACCACCAGGGGCGAGCACCGGGGAGCTGTTTTTT,CASSPPGASTGELFF
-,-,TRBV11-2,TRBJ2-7,TGTGCCAGCAGCTTAAGGGGTGGAGGGACCTACGAGCAGTACTTC,CASSLRGGGTYEQYF
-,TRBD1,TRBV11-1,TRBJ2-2,TGTGCCAGCAGCCTCGACAGGGTCGCAAGCACCGGGGAGCTGTTTTTT,CASSLDRVASTGELFF
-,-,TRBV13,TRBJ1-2,TGTGCCAGCAGCTCCCGATTGAACTTCAACTATGGCTACACCTTC,CASSSRLNFNYGYTF
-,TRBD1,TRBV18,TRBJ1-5,TGTGCCAGCTCACCCTGGACAGGGGATCAGCCCCAGCATTTT,CASSPWTGDQPQHF
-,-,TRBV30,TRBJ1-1,TGTGCCTGGAGTGTGCAGTGGAGCACTGAAGCTTTCTTT,CAWSVQWSTEAFF
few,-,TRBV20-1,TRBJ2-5,TGCAGTGCTACCAGGGAAGAGACCCAGTACTTC,CSATREETQYF
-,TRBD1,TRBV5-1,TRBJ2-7,TGCGCCAGCAGCTTGGCGGGGACAGCTTCCTACGAGCAGTACTTC,CASSLAGTASYEQYF
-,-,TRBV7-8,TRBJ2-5,TGTGCCAGCAGCCATAGCGGAGAGACCCAGTACTTC,CASSHSGETQYF
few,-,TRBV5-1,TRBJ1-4,TGCGCCAGCAGCCGGACCACCGGACAAACTAATGAAAAACTGTTTTTT,CASSRTTGQTNEKLFF
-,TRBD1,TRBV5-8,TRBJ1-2,TGTGCCAGCAGCCCGACTCACAGGGGCTCCTATGGCTACACCTTC,CASSPTHRGSYGYTF
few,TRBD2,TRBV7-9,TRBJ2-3,TGTGCCAGCAGCCCCCTAAGCGGGAGGGCTTTAGATACGCAGTATTTT,CASSPLSGRALDTQYF
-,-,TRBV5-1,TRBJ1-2,TGCGCCAGCAGCCCCCGAGGGCAGAATGGCTACACCTTC,CASSPRGQNGYTF
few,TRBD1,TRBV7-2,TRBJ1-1,TGTGCCAGCAGCCCGGGACAGGGGGCCGATTTGTGGGCTTTCTTT,CASSPGQGADLWAFF
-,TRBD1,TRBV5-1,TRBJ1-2,TGCGCCAGCAGCTTGGAAGGGACAGATCAAACGGGGGGCTACACCTTC,CASSLEGTDQTGGYTF
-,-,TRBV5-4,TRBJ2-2,TGTGCCAGCAGCTTTGACAGTTCAGGGGAGCTGTTTTTT,CASSFDSSGELFF
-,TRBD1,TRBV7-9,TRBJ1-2,TGTGCCAGCAGTTCCGGGACAGGGATATCGGGATATGGCTACACCTTC,CASSSGTGISGYGYTF
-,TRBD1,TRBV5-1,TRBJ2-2,TGCGCCAGCACTACGACCGGACAGGGGAACACCGGGGAGCTGTTTTTT,CASTTTGQGNTGELFF
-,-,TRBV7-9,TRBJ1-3,TGTGCCAGCAGCCCACAACGAACCTCTGGAAACACCATATATTTT,CASSPQRTSGNTIYF
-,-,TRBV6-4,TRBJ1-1,TGTGCCAGCAGCCTGGAGGGAAACACTGAAGCTTTCTTT,CASSLEGNTEAFF
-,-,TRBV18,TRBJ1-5,TGTGCCAGCTCACTCGAACTCTATAGCAATCAGCCCCAGCATTTT,CASSLELYSNQPQHF
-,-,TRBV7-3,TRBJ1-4,TGTGCCAGCAGCCCCAATAGGGGAACTAATGAAAAACTGTTTTTT,CASSPNRGTNEKLFF
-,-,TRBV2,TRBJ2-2,TGTGCCAGCAGACTGACTAGGGACACCGGGGAGCTGTTTTTT,CASRLTRDTGELFF
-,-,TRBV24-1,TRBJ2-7,TGTGCCACCAACGGGATAAGGACCTACGAGCAGTACTTC,CATNGIRTYEQYF
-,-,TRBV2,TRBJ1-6,TGTGCCAGCATAGACCGGGACCGGAGGGATTCACCCCTCCACTTT,CASIDRDRRDSPLHF
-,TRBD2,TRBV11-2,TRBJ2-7,TGTGCCAGCAGCTTAGCGGCGACACTGGGACTAGTCGGAGCGCAGTACTTC,CASSLAATLGLVGAQYF
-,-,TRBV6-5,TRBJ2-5,TGTGCCAGCAGTTACTCGGGCGCGGGGGCGGTAGAGACCCAGTACTTC,CASSYSGAGAVETQYF
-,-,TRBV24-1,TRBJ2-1,TGTGCCACCAGTGCGAGGATGAATGAGCAGTTCTTC,CATSARMNEQFF
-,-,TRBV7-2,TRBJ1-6,TGTGCCAGCAGCTTAAGGGGATCGGTCGGCTCCTATAATTCACCCCTCCACTTT,CASSLRGSVGSYNSPLHF
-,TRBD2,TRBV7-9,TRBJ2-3,TGTGCCAGCAGCTTAGCGCGGGAGGGGCTCTACCGCACAGATACGCAGTATTTT,CASSLAREGLYRTDTQYF
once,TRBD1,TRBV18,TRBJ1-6,TGTGCCAGCTCACTCCGGACAGGGGAGTCACCCCTCCACTTT,CASSLRTGESPLHF
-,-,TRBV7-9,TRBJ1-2,TGTGCCAGCAGCGCACCGGGAGTCCTGGATGGCTACACCTTC,CASSAPGVLDGYTF
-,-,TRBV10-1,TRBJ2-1,TGCGCCAGCAGTCCCATACAGGGGGAGGGTTACAATGAGCAGTTCTTC,CASSPIQGEGYNEQFF
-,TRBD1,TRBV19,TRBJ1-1,TGTGCCAGTAGTAAACAGGGGAGGAACACTGAAGCTTTCTTT,CASSKQGRNTEAFF
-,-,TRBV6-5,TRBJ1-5,TGTGCCAGCAGCCTTGGAGGATATAGCAATCAGCCCCAGCATTTT,CASSLGGYSNQPQHF
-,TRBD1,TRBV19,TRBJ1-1,TGTGCCAGTAGTTCTACCGGGACAGGGGGTGGGAGCGCTTTCTTT,CASSSTGTGGGSAFF
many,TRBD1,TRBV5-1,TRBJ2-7,TGCGCCAGCAGCTTAGCACTCACGGGACAGGCCAAGGACGAGCAGTACTTC,CASSLALTGQAKDEQYF
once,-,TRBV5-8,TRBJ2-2,TGTGCCAGCGGCCTCCCTGGCGGGGGCCCCACCGGGGAGCTGTTTTTT,CASGLPGGGPTGELFF
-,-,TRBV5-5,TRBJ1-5,TGTGCCAGCAGCTTTAGAGACACTAGCAATCAGCCCCAGCATTTT,CASSFRDTSNQPQHF
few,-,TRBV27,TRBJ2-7,TGTGCCAGCAGTCCCCTGGGAGGCCTCTACGAGCAGTACTTC,CASSPLGGLYEQYF
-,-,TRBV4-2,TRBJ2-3,TGTGCCAGCAGCCAAGACGCGGCTAGCGGCACAGATACGCAGTATTTT,CASSQDAASGTDTQYF
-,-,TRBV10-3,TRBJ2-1,TGTGCCATCAGTGAGTCGAGCAGGGAAGGACGGCAGTTCTTC,CAISESSREGRQFF
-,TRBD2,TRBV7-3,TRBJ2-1,TGTGCCAGCAGCCTAACCTCGACTAGCGGGAGGGTTAATGAGCAGTTCTTC,CASSLTSTSGRVNEQFF